Following are 29 T cell receptor beta chains from one sample sequenced in a study of OX40 agonist ivuxolimab in advanced cancers. TCRdb's copy holds only in-frame clones and misses some; the assay was immunoSEQ multiplex PCR. The sample contains 61,000 or so clones, 84% of which appear only once. This material consisted of CD4+ or CD8+ T cells sorted from blood, taken in a trial of the OX40 agonist ivuxolimab. Receptors were obtained from an adult with an advanced solid tumor such as melanoma, head and neck, liver or kidney cancer.

The CDR3 DNA is TGTGCCAGTTGGGACAGGATGGGAAATGAGCAGTTCTTC. Its translation: CASWDRMGNEQFF. V gene TRBV2 combines with J gene TRBJ2-1, with TRBD1 matching over 8 bases. Germline values: CDR1 SNHLY, CDR2 FYNNEI. V trimming: 9 bases; J trimming: 7 bases; junction bases outside the gene matches: 8. The CDR3 has 13 residues.

The V and J genes are TRBV6-6 and TRBJ2-3, with 8 bases that match TRBD2. CDR3 length: 13 residues. CDR1 is MNHNY and CDR2 is SVGAGI in the germline V gene (reference sequence). The ends lost 9 bases at V and 5 bases at J; junction bases unmatched: 7. This CDR3 reads CASRKAGEDTQYF. The CDR3, as DNA: TGTGCCAGTAGGAAAGCGGGAGAAGATACGCAGTATTTT.

The chain is built from TRBV29-1 and TRBJ2-3; D possibly corresponds to TRBD2 (5 bases). Trimming shortened V by 6 bases and J by 1 base, and 11 bases separated the two germline ends. Germline assignment: CDR1 SQVTM and CDR2 ANQGSEA. CDR3 length: 13 amino acids. CDR3 bases: TGCAGCGTGGGGTTGGGAGGCACAGATACGCAGTATTTT. As protein: CSVGLGGTDTQYF.

CDR3 sequence (DNA): TGTGCCTCGGGAGGGGGAGTTGGTTACGAGCAGTACTTC. Translation gives CASGGGVGYEQYF. This chain uses TRBV10-3 with TRBJ2-7, with 8 bases matching TRBD2. This CDR3 is built from 13 residues. V lost 11 bases and J lost 4; bases outside the gene matches: 10. Germline-derived CDR1 and CDR2 are ENHRY and SYGVKD.

The rearrangement joins TRBV2 to TRBJ1-2; 7 bases line up with TRBD1. Germline CDR1 SNHLY, CDR2 FYNNEI. V lost 5 bases, J lost 4 bases, and 10 bases stayed unmatched. This CDR3 has 15 residues. The DNA of the CDR3 is TGTGCCAGCAGTACGACCCCAGGGGACAGCTATGGCTACACCTTC. The encoded protein is CASSTTPGDSYGYTF.

The CDR3 bases are TGTGCCAGCAGTGCGACGGACGGGTATCAGCCCCAGCATTTT. It translates to CASSATDGYQPQHF. The rearrangement links TRBV6-1 to TRBJ1-5; D is uncertain. The CDR3 consists of 14 residues. V lost 4 bases and J lost 5, with 12 bases in between. CDR1 and CDR2 (germline): MNHNS, SASEGT.

The chain recombines TRBV30 with TRBJ2-1; 10 bases line up with TRBD1. CDR3 length equals 14 residues. Germline V gene data show CDR1 as GTSNPN and CDR2 as SVGIG (reference sequence). The V segment lost 5 bases and the J segment 6 bases; nucleotides outside the gene matches: 7. The CDR3 spells CAWGRDRGFNEQFF. In nucleotides, the CDR3 is TGTGCCTGGGGCCGGGACAGGGGTTTCAATGAGCAGTTCTTC.

The count of this clone is one. The chain combines TRBV5-4 with TRBJ2-5, with D possibly being TRBD1 (6 bases). The CDR3 consists of 15 residues. Germline V gives CDR1 SGHNT, CDR2 YYREEE (reference sequence). V lost 4 bases to trimming and J lost 2 bases, with 15 bases between them. CDR3 in DNA: TGTGCCAGCAGCCCCGGGACATTACTTCAAGAGACCCAGTACTTC. As protein: CASSPGTLLQETQYF.

This sequence joins TRBV6-6 and TRBJ2-5; maybe TRBD2 (6 bases). This CDR3 spans 14 amino acids. Germline V lookup: CDR1 MNHNY, CDR2 SVGAGI (reference sequence). Deletions cut 8 bases from V and 5 bases from J, with 18 bases between. The CDR3 region is CASSVGIRGETQYF. The CDR3 region has the DNA TGTGCCAGCTCCGTGGGAATACGGGGGGAGACCCAGTACTTC.

This chain uses TRBV10-3 with TRBJ2-7; 8 bases map to TRBD1. From germline, CDR1 is ENHRY and CDR2 SYGVKD. CDR3 length: 11 residues. V gave up 11 bases and J gave up 5 bases; unmatched junction bases: 5. The CDR3 region is CAARGRDEQYF. Written as DNA, the CDR3 is TGTGCCGCCAGGGGGCGGGACGAGCAGTACTTC.

The gene calls are TRBV18 and TRBJ1-1; D gene ambiguous. V lost 2 bases, J lost 8 bases, and 9 bases lay in between. The germline gives CDR1 KGHSH, CDR2 LQKENI. This CDR3 is 12 amino acids long. This CDR3 reads CASSPGGLEAFF. DNA for the CDR3: TGTGCCAGCTCACCAGGAGGGTTGGAAGCTTTCTTT.

This clone was observed once. This chain links TRBV10-3 with TRBJ1-1; D not resolved. The V and J ends lost 6 bases and 0 bases respectively, with 14 bases between them. This CDR3 has 15 amino acids. Germline lookup yields CDR1 ENHRY and CDR2 SYGVKD. The CDR3 sequence: CAISRTDGLNTEAFF. In DNA form, the CDR3 reads TGTGCCATCAGCAGAACGGACGGACTGAACACTGAAGCTTTCTTT.

The sample holds one count of this clone. This chain connects TRBV7-9 to TRBJ2-1; tentative D call: TRBD2 (5 bases). V lost 4 bases and J 8 bases, leaving 15 bases between the germline ends. The germline gives CDR1 SEHNR, CDR2 FQNEAQ (reference sequence). CDR3 length equals 14 residues. The CDR3 coding sequence is TGTGCCAGCAGCTATGGCTCACGGGGAGATGAGCAGTTCTTC. Translating it yields CASSYGSRGDEQFF. Combining the CDR3 with reference TRBV7-9 and TRBJ2-1 gives the whole variable domain DTGVSQNPRHKITKRGQNVTFRCDPISEHNRLYWYRQTLGQGPEFLTYFQNEAQLEKSRLLSDRFSAERPKGSFSTLEIQRTEQGDSAMYLCASSYGSRGDEQFFGPGTRLTVL.

V usage is TRBV6-5 and J usage is TRBJ2-1; maybe TRBD2 (6 bases). The CDR3 loop spans 13 amino acids. Trimming took off 7 bases at V and 5 bases at J, with 12 bases between the two ends. Germline assignment: CDR1 MNHEY and CDR2 SVGAGI. The CDR3 coding sequence is TGTGCCAGCAAGACGGGCGGGGACAATGAGCAGTTCTTC. This gives the protein CASKTGGDNEQFF.

V usage is TRBV29-1 and J usage is TRBJ2-7, with D possibly matching TRBD2 (6 bases). Per the germline V gene, CDR1 is SQVTM and CDR2 is ANQGSEA. V was clipped by 0 bases and J by 0 bases, with 18 bases between them. The CDR3 runs to 17 residues. In nucleotides, the CDR3 is TGCAGCGTTGAAGATCTAAGGAGAGAGGGAGGCTCCTACGAGCAGTACTTC. Protein: CSVEDLRREGGSYEQYF.

This chain joins TRBV5-1 and TRBJ2-7, with 7 bases aligning to TRBD2. The J segment lost 1 base and the V segment lost 4 bases, leaving 5 bases of the junction unmatched. The CDR3 runs 14 residues. The germline V gene encodes CDR1 SGHRS and CDR2 YFSETQ. The CDR3 is CASSPQRGSYEQYF. DNA for the CDR3: TGCGCCAGCAGCCCCCAGCGGGGTTCCTACGAGCAGTACTTC.

The chain is built from TRBV11-1 and TRBJ1-2, with 7 bases identical to TRBD1. This CDR3 has 14 residues. The germline V gene has CDR1 SGHAT and CDR2 FQDESV (reference sequence). The ends lost 4 bases at V and 3 bases at J; junction bases unmatched: 5. CDR3: CASSSPGGDYGYTF. The CDR3 nucleotides are TGTGCCAGCAGCTCGCCAGGGGGGGACTATGGCTACACCTTC.

The chain couples TRBV5-1 to TRBJ1-1, with D perhaps matching TRBD1 (5 bases). The CDR3 is 16 amino acids. Germline CDR1 and CDR2: SGHRS and YFSETQ. Trimming took 0 bases from V and 1 from J, leaving 13 bases between them. CDR3 residues: CASSLGGLGGNTEAFF. In DNA form, the CDR3 reads TGCGCCAGCAGCTTGGGGGGCCTAGGAGGGAACACTGAAGCTTTCTTT. The full variable domain, in which reference TRBV5-1 and TRBJ1-1 provide the parts outside the CDR3, is KAGVTQTPRYLIKTRGQQVTLSCSPISGHRSVSWYQQTPGQGLQFLFEYFSETQRNKGNFPGRFSGRQFSNSRSEMNVSTLELGDSALYLCASSLGGLGGNTEAFFGQGTRLTVV.

The chain uses TRBV13 and TRBJ2-1; 15 nucleotides line up with TRBD2. V lost 4 bases and J lost 9; bases outside the gene matches: 7. Germline V gene sequence: CDR1 PRHDT, CDR2 FYEKMQ (reference sequence). The CDR3 totals 16 residues. The CDR3 nucleotides are TGTGCCAGCAGCTCCAGGACTAGCGGGGGGGCGAGTGAGCAGTTCTTC. This encodes CASSSRTSGGASEQFF. Using reference TRBV13 and TRBJ2-1 for the parts outside the CDR3, the full variable domain is AAGVIQSPRHLIKEKRETATLKCYPIPRHDTVYWYQQGPGQDPQFLISFYEKMQSDKGSIPDRFSAQQFSDYHSELNMSSLELGDSALYFCASSSRTSGGASEQFFGPGTRLTVL.

As concerns this clone: This sample also contains other DNA sequences that code for the same CDR3. V is TRBV11-2 and J is TRBJ2-3; TRBD2 aligns across 13 bases. Per the germline V gene, CDR1 is SGHAT and CDR2 is FQNNGV. V was clipped by 6 bases and J by 0 bases; unmatched bases: 0. The CDR3 has 15 residues. CDR3 amino acids: CASRLAGGSTDTQYF. CDR3 in DNA: TGTGCCAGCAGACTAGCGGGGGGGAGCACAGATACGCAGTATTTT.

This clone was observed once. The chain has TRBV28 and TRBJ2-3, with 7 bases identical to TRBD2. From germline, CDR1 is MDHEN and CDR2 SYDVKM. V was pared by 5 bases and J by 0 bases, with 8 bases of the junction left unmatched. CDR3 length: 16 residues. The CDR3 coding sequence is TGTGCCAGCAGTACCCGGTTTAGCGGGAGCACAGATACGCAGTATTTT. Protein: CASSTRFSGSTDTQYF.

This clone was observed a few times. The chain carries TRBV5-1 and TRBJ2-7, with 8 bases lining up with TRBD2. This CDR3 has 15 amino acids. V lost 7 bases to trimming and J lost 0 bases; unmatched junction nucleotides: 9. The germline gives CDR1 SGHRS, CDR2 YFSETQ. In nucleotides, the CDR3 is TGCGCCAGCCTCACCGCGGGACTAGTCTCCTACGAGCAGTACTTC. It codes for CASLTAGLVSYEQYF.

The chain couples TRBV6-5 to TRBJ2-3; D unclear. Looked up from germline, CDR1 is MNHEY and CDR2 is SVGAGI. Trimming removed 0 bases from V and 5 bases from J, with 6 bases in between. There are 13 residues in the CDR3. The chain's CDR3 is CASSYSMGDTQYF. The CDR3 coding sequence is TGTGCCAGCAGTTACTCGATGGGAGATACGCAGTATTTT.

By share, this clone counts as medium-sized (0.01 to 0.1%). The chain is built from TRBV30 and TRBJ1-5, with D perhaps matching TRBD1 (5 bases). The germline V gene has CDR1 GTSNPN and CDR2 SVGIG (reference sequence). The CDR3 is made up of 13 amino acids. Trimming left V 0 bases short and J 5 bases short, with 8 bases between. CDR3 amino acids: CAWSVMGDQPQHF. The CDR3 coding sequence is TGTGCCTGGAGTGTAATGGGGGATCAGCCCCAGCATTTT.

The gene calls are TRBV28 and TRBJ1-2; the match to TRBD1 covers 8 bases. From germline, CDR1 is MDHEN and CDR2 SYDVKM. The CDR3 contains 14 residues. V trimming: 3 bases; J trimming: 8 bases; junction bases outside the gene matches: 8. DNA of the CDR3: TGTGCCAGCAGTTTGGGCCAGGGGGCTGGAGGCTACACCTTC. Protein: CASSLGQGAGGYTF.

This clone was seen once. V is TRBV10-1 and J is TRBJ1-1; possibly TRBD1 for D (5 bases). With 3 bases removed from V and 5 bases from J, the gap between germline ends came to 13 bases. The germline CDR1 and CDR2 sequences are WNHNN and SYGVQD (reference sequence). CDR3 size: 14 residues. The CDR3 here is CASSEGGAGTEAFF. The CDR3 DNA sequence: TGCGCCAGCAGTGAAGGAGGGGCGGGAACTGAAGCTTTCTTT.

The chain has TRBV15 and TRBJ1-3; no firm D call. V gave up 5 bases and J gave up 4 bases, with 6 bases separating them. The CDR3 totals 12 residues. Germline CDR1 is LNHNV and CDR2 is YYDKDF (reference sequence). CDR3 sequence: CATSDRGNTIYF. CDR3 bases: TGTGCCACCAGCGACCGAGGAAACACCATATATTTT.

The gene calls are TRBV30 and TRBJ2-1, with a weak D call TRBD2 (6 bases). Between the trimmed V and J ends, which lost 5 bases and 0 bases, there was a span of 11 bases. Germline V CDR1 and CDR2: GTSNPN, SVGIG (reference sequence). The CDR3 is 14 amino acids. The CDR3 is CAWGSGRSYNEQFF. The CDR3 coding sequence is TGTGCCTGGGGGAGCGGGCGCTCCTACAATGAGCAGTTCTTC.

The chain is built from TRBV2 and TRBJ2-3; D is unclear. There are 14 residues in the CDR3. V lost 1 base, J lost 6 bases, and 11 bases lay in between. Germline V lookup: CDR1 SNHLY, CDR2 FYNNEI. This CDR3 reads CASSEGLLLDTQYF. The CDR3 nucleotides read TGTGCCAGCAGTGAAGGTCTCCTTTTGGATACGCAGTATTTT.